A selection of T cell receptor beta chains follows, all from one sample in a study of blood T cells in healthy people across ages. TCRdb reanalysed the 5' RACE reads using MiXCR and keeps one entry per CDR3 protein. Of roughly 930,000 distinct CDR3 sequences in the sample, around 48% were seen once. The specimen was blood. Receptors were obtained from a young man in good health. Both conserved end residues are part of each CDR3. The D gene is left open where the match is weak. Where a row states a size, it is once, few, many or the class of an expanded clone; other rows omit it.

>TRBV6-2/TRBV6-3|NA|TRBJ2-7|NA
CASSRFDEQYF
TGTGCCAGCAGTCGATTTGACGAGCAGTACTTC
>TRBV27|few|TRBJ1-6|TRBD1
CASSRDREIYNSPLHF
TGTGCCAGCAGTCGCGACAGGGAGATTTATAATTCACCCCTCCACTTT
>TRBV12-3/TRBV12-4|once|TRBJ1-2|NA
CASGRDNNYGYTF
TGTGCCAGCGGCCGGGACAATAACTATGGCTACACCTTC
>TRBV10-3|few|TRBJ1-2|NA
CAIGARGVTNYGYTF
TGTGCCATCGGGGCTCGGGGGGTTACTAACTATGGCTACACCTTC
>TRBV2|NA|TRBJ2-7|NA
CASSEWGRVGDEQYF
TGTGCCAGCAGTGAGTGGGGCAGGGTAGGGGACGAGCAGTACTTC
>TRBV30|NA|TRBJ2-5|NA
CAWSTLGQGKETQYF
TGTGCCTGGAGTACCCTGGGGCAGGGTAAAGAGACCCAGTACTTC
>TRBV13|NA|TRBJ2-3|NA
CASSPGVGGATDTQYF
TGTGCCAGCAGCCCAGGAGTCGGGGGTGCCACAGATACGCAGTATTTT
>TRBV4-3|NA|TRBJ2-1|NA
CASSQELRAQETQFF
TGCGCCAGCAGCCAAGAACTTAGAGCCCAAGAGACCCAGTTCTTC
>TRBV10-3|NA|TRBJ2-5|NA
CAISESTADQETQYF
TGTGCCATCAGTGAGTCTACAGCCGACCAAGAGACCCAGTACTTC
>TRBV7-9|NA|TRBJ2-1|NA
CASSLKAEQFF
TGTGCCAGCAGCTTAAAAGCTGAGCAGTTCTTC
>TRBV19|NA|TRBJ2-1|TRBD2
CASSAGGLYNEQFF
TGTGCCAGCTCAGCGGGGGGCCTATACAATGAGCAGTTCTTC
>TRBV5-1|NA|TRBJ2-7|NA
CASSLGSENYEQYF
TGCGCCAGCAGCTTGGGTTCAGAGAATTACGAGCAGTACTTC
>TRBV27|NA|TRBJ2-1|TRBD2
CASSLWASGGESYNEQFF
TGTGCCAGCAGTTTATGGGCTAGCGGGGGAGAAAGTTACAATGAGCAGTTCTTC
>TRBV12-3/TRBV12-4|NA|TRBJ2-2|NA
CASSLVSNTGELFF
TGTGCCAGCAGTTTAGTATCGAACACCGGGGAGCTGTTTTTT
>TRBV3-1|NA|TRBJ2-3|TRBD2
CASSQGSGGFFTDTQYF
TGTGCCAGCAGCCAAGGTTCGGGAGGGTTCTTCACAGATACGCAGTATTTT
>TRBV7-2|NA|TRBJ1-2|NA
CASSYDPILGYTF
TGTGCCAGCAGCTACGACCCTATTTTAGGCTACACCTTC
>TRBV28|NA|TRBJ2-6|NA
CASSRRGPGANVLTF
TGTGCCAGCAGTCGAAGGGGACCTGGGGCCAACGTCCTGACTTTC
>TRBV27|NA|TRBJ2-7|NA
CATGYSSYEQYF
TGTGCCACTGGGTATTCCTCCTACGAGCAGTACTTC
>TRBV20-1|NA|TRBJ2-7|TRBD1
CSAREIQGNYEQYF
TGCAGTGCTAGAGAAATACAGGGGAACTACGAGCAGTACTTC
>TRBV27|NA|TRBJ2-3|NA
CASTTTDTQYF
TGTGCCAGCACTACCACAGATACGCAGTATTTT
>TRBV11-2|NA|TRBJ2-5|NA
CASSRDSVAKTGEQYF
TGTGCCAGCAGCCGGGACAGTGTTGCTAAAACGGGGGAGCAGTACTTC
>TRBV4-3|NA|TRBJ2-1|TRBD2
CAGSQDVLAGNEQFF
TGCGCCGGCAGCCAGGACGTGCTAGCGGGCAATGAGCAGTTCTTC
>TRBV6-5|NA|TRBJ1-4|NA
CASSYSRVYRVNEKLFF
TGTGCCAGCAGTTACTCAAGGGTCTACAGGGTTAATGAAAAACTGTTTTTT
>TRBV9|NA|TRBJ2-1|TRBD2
CASSGRRGGHNSYNEQFF
TGTGCCAGCAGCGGCCGTCGGGGGGGCCATAACTCCTACAATGAGCAGTTCTTC
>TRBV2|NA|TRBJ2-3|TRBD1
CASRWAGGFTDTQYF
TGTGCCAGCAGATGGGCAGGGGGTTTCACAGATACGCAGTATTTT
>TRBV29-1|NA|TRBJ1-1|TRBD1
CSVAWTGDTEAFF
TGCAGCGTTGCCTGGACAGGAGACACTGAAGCTTTCTTT
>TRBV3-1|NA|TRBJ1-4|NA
CASSQDSGQGLGKLFF
TGTGCCAGCAGCCAAGATTCAGGGCAGGGTCTTGGGAAACTGTTTTTT
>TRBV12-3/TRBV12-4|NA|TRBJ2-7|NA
CASSLPDSPYEQYF
TGTGCCAGCAGTTTGCCGGATAGCCCCTACGAGCAGTACTTC
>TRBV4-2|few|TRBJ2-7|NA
CASSQDGTTYEQYF
TGTGCCAGCAGCCAAGATGGGACAACCTACGAGCAGTACTTC
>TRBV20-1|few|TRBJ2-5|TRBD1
CSAGDRGLVETQYF
TGCAGTGCCGGGGACAGGGGGCTCGTGGAGACCCAGTACTTC
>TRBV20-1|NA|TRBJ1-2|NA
CSARGGDPGYTF
TGCAGTGCTAGGGGAGGGGATCCTGGCTACACCTTC
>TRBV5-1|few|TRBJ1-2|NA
CASSYDSGYGYTF
TGCGCCAGCAGCTACGACTCAGGCTATGGCTACACCTTC
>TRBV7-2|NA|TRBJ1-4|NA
CASSFTTTNEKLFF
TGTGCCAGCAGCTTCACCACAACTAATGAGAAACTGTTTTTT
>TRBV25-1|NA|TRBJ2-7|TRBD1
CASSDTTGGWDEQYF
TGTGCCAGCAGTGACACGACAGGGGGCTGGGACGAGCAGTACTTC
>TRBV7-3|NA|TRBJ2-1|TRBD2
CASSLTGRLGGGSHEQFF
TGTGCCAGCAGCTTAACGGGAAGACTTGGCGGGGGGTCCCATGAGCAGTTCTTC
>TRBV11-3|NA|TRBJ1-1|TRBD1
CASSFSRQGLNTEAFF
TGTGCCAGCAGCTTTTCTAGACAGGGCCTGAACACTGAAGCTTTCTTT
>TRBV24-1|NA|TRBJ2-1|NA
CATSDLTGGYNEQFF
TGTGCCACCAGTGATTTGACGGGCGGCTACAATGAGCAGTTCTTC
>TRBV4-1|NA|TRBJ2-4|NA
CASTQGTKNIQYF
TGCGCCAGCACCCAGGGGACCAAAAACATTCAGTACTTC
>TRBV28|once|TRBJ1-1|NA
CASRPRRGHMNTEAFF
TGTGCCAGCAGGCCCCGGCGGGGCCACATGAACACTGAAGCTTTCTTT
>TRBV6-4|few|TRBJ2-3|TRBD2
CASSEVAGGPTDTQYF
TGTGCCAGCAGTGAAGTTGCGGGGGGGCCCACAGATACGCAGTATTTT
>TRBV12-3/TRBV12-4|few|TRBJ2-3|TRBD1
CASTWTGEDTQYF
TGTGCCAGCACCTGGACAGGTGAAGATACGCAGTATTTT
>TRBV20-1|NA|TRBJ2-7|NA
CSARSGTSYEQYF
TGCAGTGCTAGATCAGGGACCTCCTACGAGCAGTACTTC
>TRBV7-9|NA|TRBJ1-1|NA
CASSSPGDGEAFF
TGTGCCAGCAGCTCCCCCGGGGACGGTGAAGCTTTCTTT
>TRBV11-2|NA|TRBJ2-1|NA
CASTLDPDRNNEQFF
TGTGCCAGCACCTTAGACCCGGACAGAAACAATGAGCAGTTCTTC
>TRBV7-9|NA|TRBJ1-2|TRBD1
CASSPWTGPTGYTF
TGTGCCAGCAGCCCTTGGACAGGGCCTACGGGCTACACCTTC
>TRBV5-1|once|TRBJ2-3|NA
CASSLESEVFLTDTQYF
TGCGCCAGCAGCTTGGAGTCCGAAGTATTCCTCACAGATACGCAGTATTTT
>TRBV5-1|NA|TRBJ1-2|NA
CASCATGRGSYGYTF
TGCGCCAGCTGTGCCACAGGACGGGGATCATATGGCTACACCTTC
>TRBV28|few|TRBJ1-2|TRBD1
CASRRQGARDYGYTF
TGTGCCAGCAGGAGACAGGGGGCGCGGGACTATGGCTACACCTTC
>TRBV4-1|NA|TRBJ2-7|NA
CASSFGRGTQQYF
TGCGCCAGCAGCTTTGGGAGGGGGACGCAGCAGTACTTC
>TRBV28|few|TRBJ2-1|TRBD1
CASSPGGQGNNEQFF
TGTGCCAGCAGTCCCGGGGGACAGGGGAACAATGAGCAGTTCTTC
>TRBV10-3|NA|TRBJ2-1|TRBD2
CAISTAGGNNEQFF
TGTGCCATCAGCACAGCGGGGGGGAACAATGAGCAGTTCTTC
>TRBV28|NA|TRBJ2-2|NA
CASLLSGRNTGELFF
TGTGCCAGCTTGCTATCAGGGAGGAACACCGGGGAGCTGTTTTTT
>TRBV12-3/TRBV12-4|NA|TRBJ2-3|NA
CASSSGSLRTDTQYF
TGTGCCAGCAGTTCCGGGAGCCTTCGCACAGATACGCAGTATTTT
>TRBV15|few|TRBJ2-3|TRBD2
CATSRDSGGLGSTDTQYF
TGTGCCACCAGCAGAGATAGCGGGGGGCTAGGAAGCACAGATACGCAGTATTTT